The 16 T cell receptor beta chains below were found in one sample sequenced in a study of cytomegalovirus exposure and HLA in healthy donors. PCR employed 60 Vbeta and 13 Jbeta primers. The protocol was immunoSEQ multiplex PCR, while the TCRdb copy is restricted to in-frame clones and leaves out a portion. The sample carries about 120,000 clones, about three quarters recorded once. Input material: PBMCs. These receptors all stem from a woman aged 40 to 49 in good health and CMV-seropositive.

This clone appeared once. The chain recombines TRBV9 with TRBJ2-3; TRBD2 might be the D (5 bases). The V gene's germline CDR1 is SGDLS and CDR2 YYNGEE. The V gene lost 2 bases and the J gene lost 6 bases, with 10 bases spanning the gap. The CDR3 extends over 13 amino acids. The CDR3 reads CASSVREGDTQYF. The CDR3 DNA reads TGTGCCAGCAGCGTCCGGGAAGGGGATACGCAGTATTTT.

This chain connects TRBV28 to TRBJ1-2, with D possibly being TRBD1 (6 bases). Looked up from germline, CDR1 is MDHEN and CDR2 is SYDVKM. Trimming took off 2 bases at V and 8 bases at J, with 12 bases between the two ends. CDR3 size: 13 residues. The CDR3 protein is CASSLVTGWGYTF. The CDR3 DNA follows: TGTGCCAGCAGTTTAGTAACAGGGTGGGGCTACACCTTC.

The chain employs TRBV4-1 and TRBJ2-1, with 8 bases lining up with TRBD1. CDR3 size: 13 residues. V lost 4 bases to trimming and J lost 7 bases; unmatched junction nucleotides: 3. The germline gives CDR1 MGHRA, CDR2 YSYEKL. CDR3 sequence (DNA): TGCGCCAGCAGCCTGACAGGGGAAAATGAGCAGTTCTTC. It encodes CASSLTGENEQFF.

This clone was counted once. The identical CDR3 is also encoded by other nucleotide sequences in the sample. The chain is built from TRBV13 and TRBJ2-7; 7 bases map to TRBD1. CDR1 is PRHDT and CDR2 is FYEKMQ in the germline V gene (reference sequence). The trim removed 5 bases at V and 1 base at J, leaving 5 bases unmatched. CDR3 length: 14 amino acids. CDR3 in DNA: TGTGCCAGCAGCCCCCAGGGGGTGTCCTACGAGCAGTACTTC. Its protein product is CASSPQGVSYEQYF.

The rearrangement joins TRBV12-5 to TRBJ1-5, with a tentative D call TRBD1 (5 bases). Germline V CDR1 and CDR2: LGHNT, FRNRAP. The CDR3 has 14 residues. V lost 6 bases and J 4 bases, leaving 13 bases between the germline ends. The CDR3 region is CASGPSGGNQPQHF. The CDR3 coding sequence is TGTGCTAGTGGCCCCTCCGGGGGGAATCAGCCCCAGCATTTT.

This clone has a handful of counts. The J gene is TRBJ1-1, the V gene TRBV7-9; D is unclear. The CDR3 sequence is 13 residues long. The germline V and J ends were trimmed by 0 bases and 7 bases, with 9 bases remaining between them. Germline assignment: CDR1 SEHNR and CDR2 FQNEAQ (reference sequence). This CDR3 reads CASSLASLDEAFF. The CDR3 DNA is TGTGCCAGCAGCTTAGCTTCCCTAGATGAAGCTTTCTTT.

This clone came up a few times. The chain links TRBV7-2 to TRBJ1-3; 7 bases map to TRBD1. Germline lookup yields CDR1 SGHTA and CDR2 FQGNSA. The CDR3 covers 15 residues. Trimming took 0 bases from V and 2 from J; bases not matched to a gene: 1. The DNA for the CDR3 is TGTGCCAGCAGCTTAGCCAGGGGGACTGGAAACACCATATATTTT. Its protein is CASSLARGTGNTIYF.

The V gene is TRBV7-2, the J gene TRBJ2-2, with D perhaps matching TRBD2 (5 bases). The germline V gene encodes CDR1 SGHTA and CDR2 FQGNSA. The CDR3 contains 14 residues. The V and J ends lost 5 bases and 2 bases respectively, with 9 bases between them. In nucleotides, the CDR3 is TGTGCCAGCAGCCCGCCGGGAAACACCGGGGAGCTGTTTTTT. This sequence encodes CASSPPGNTGELFF.

V and J are TRBV18 and TRBJ2-2; the match to TRBD1 covers 7 bases. Germline CDR1 is KGHSH and CDR2 is LQKENI. This CDR3 is 15 amino acids long. With V trimmed by 3 bases and J by 2 bases, 3 bases remained unmatched. DNA for the CDR3: TGTGCCAGCTCACCCAGGGACAGAAACACCGGGGAGCTGTTTTTT. It codes for CASSPRDRNTGELFF.

The gene calls are TRBV6-5 and TRBJ1-2, with D uncertain. The ends were cut back, 6 bases at V and 1 base at J, with 6 bases in the middle. CDR3 length: 12 residues. Germline V gene lookup returns CDR1 MNHEY and CDR2 SVGAGI. CDR3 DNA: TGTGCCAGCAGAGAGGGTAACTATGGCTACACCTTC. Translating gives CASREGNYGYTF.

This clone has more than one count but fewer than ten. The J gene is TRBJ2-4, the V gene TRBV5-1; the D gene is possibly TRBD1 (6 bases). Trimming took off 0 bases at V and 0 bases at J, with 16 bases between the two ends. Germline CDR1 SGHRS, CDR2 YFSETQ. CDR3 length equals 18 residues. The CDR3 region is CASSLEPGAPLAKNIQYF. Here the CDR3 DNA reads TGCGCCAGCAGCTTGGAGCCAGGGGCCCCTCTAGCCAAAAACATTCAGTACTTC.

The chain is built from TRBV7-2 and TRBJ1-1, with 7 positions matching TRBD1. CDR3 length equals 14 residues. Looked up from germline, CDR1 is SGHTA and CDR2 is FQGNSA. Losses at the gene ends were 6 bases for V and 5 bases for J; bases not matched to a gene: 9. CDR3 loop: CASSSQGLSTEAFF. CDR3 sequence (DNA): TGTGCCAGCAGTTCACAGGGGTTGAGTACTGAAGCTTTCTTT.

This clone was counted between two and nine times. This sequence joins TRBV9 and TRBJ2-3; D may be TRBD2 (7 bases). The V gene's germline CDR1 is SGDLS and CDR2 YYNGEE. This CDR3 spans 16 amino acids. V lost 0 bases and J lost 5, with 16 bases in between. CDR3 DNA: TGTGCCAGCAGCGTAGAGGAGGGGGGGCGGGAAGATACGCAGTATTTT. Translating it yields CASSVEEGGREDTQYF.

This clone was detected once. J is TRBJ2-3 and V is TRBV2; a possible D gene is TRBD2 (5 bases). This CDR3 is 13 amino acids long. Germline V gives CDR1 SNHLY, CDR2 FYNNEI. With 6 bases removed from V and 1 base from J, the gap between germline ends came to 8 bases. Here the CDR3 DNA reads TGTGCCAGCAGGAAACTAGGCACAGATACGCAGTATTTT. This encodes CASRKLGTDTQYF.

The rearrangement uses TRBV10-3 and TRBJ2-3; D uncertain. Per the germline V gene, CDR1 is ENHRY and CDR2 is SYGVKD. V lost 0 bases, J lost 5 bases, and 15 bases lay in between. This CDR3 region has 16 residues. The CDR3 reads CAISESVGSSQDTQYF. In DNA, the CDR3 is TGTGCCATCAGTGAGTCTGTCGGGTCATCACAAGATACGCAGTATTTT.

As regards this clone: Other nucleotide sequences from this sample produce the same CDR3. The rearrangement links TRBV19 to TRBJ2-7, with 9 nucleotides matching TRBD1. The CDR3 totals 14 residues. The trim removed 9 bases at V and 2 bases at J, leaving 8 bases unmatched. Germline loops: CDR1 LNHDA, CDR2 SQIVND (reference sequence). CDR3 sequence: CASSTGTGPYEQYF. In DNA form, the CDR3 reads TGTGCCAGCTCCACCGGGACAGGGCCCTACGAGCAGTACTTC.